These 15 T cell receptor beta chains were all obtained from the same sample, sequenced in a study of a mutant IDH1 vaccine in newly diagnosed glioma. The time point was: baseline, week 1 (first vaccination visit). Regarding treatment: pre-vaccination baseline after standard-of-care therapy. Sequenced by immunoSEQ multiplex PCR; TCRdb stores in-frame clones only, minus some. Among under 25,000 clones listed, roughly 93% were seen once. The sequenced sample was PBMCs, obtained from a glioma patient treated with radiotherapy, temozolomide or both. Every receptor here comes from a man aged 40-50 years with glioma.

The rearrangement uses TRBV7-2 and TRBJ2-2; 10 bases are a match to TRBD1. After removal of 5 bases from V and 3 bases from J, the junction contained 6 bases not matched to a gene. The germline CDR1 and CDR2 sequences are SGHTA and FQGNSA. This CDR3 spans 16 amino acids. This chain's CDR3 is CASSVDRGPYTGELFF. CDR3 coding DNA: TGTGCCAGCAGCGTAGACAGGGGGCCGTACACCGGGGAGCTGTTTTTT.

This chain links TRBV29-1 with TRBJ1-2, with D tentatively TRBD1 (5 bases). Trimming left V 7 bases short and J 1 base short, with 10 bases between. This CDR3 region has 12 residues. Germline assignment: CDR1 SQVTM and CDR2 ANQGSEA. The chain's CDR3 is CSAGDGNYGYTF. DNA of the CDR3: TGCAGCGCCGGGGACGGTAACTATGGCTACACCTTC.

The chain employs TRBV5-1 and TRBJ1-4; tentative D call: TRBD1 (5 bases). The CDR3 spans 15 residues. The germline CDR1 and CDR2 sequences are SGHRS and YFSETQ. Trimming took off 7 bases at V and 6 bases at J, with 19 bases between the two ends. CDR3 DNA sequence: TGCGCCAGCGCAGAAGAGGGGAGAGGTCATGAAAAACTGTTTTTT. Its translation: CASAEEGRGHEKLFF.

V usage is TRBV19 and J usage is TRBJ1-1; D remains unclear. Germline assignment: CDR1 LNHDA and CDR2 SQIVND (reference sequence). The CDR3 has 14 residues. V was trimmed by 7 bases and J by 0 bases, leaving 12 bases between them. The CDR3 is CASTLTAVNTEAFF. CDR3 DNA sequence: TGTGCCAGTACCCTGACGGCGGTGAACACTGAAGCTTTCTTT.

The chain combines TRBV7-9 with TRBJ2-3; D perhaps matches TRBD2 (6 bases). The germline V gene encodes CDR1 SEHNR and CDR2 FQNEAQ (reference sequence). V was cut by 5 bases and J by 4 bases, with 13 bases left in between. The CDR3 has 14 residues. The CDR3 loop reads CASSGGLGADTQYF. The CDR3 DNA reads TGTGCCAGCAGCGGAGGGCTAGGGGCAGATACGCAGTATTTT.

CDR3 sequence: CASSPPGTVIEQYF. The CDR3, as DNA: TGTGCCAGCAGTCCCCCCGGGACAGTGATCGAGCAGTACTTC. V gene TRBV6-5 combines with J gene TRBJ2-7, with TRBD1 matching over 7 bases. J was trimmed by 6 bases and V by 5 bases; bases with no gene match: 10. The germline CDR1 and CDR2 sequences are MNHEY and SVGAGI. This CDR3 region has 14 residues.

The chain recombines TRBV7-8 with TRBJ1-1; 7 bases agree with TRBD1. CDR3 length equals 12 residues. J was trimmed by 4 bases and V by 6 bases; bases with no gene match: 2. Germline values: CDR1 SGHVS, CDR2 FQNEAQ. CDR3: CASSYRGTEAFF. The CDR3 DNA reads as TGTGCCAGCAGTTACAGGGGCACTGAAGCTTTCTTT. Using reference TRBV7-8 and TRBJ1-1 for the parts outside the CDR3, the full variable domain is GAGVSQSPRYKVAKRGQDVALRCDPISGHVSLFWYQQALGQGPEFLTYFQNEAQLDKSGLPSDRFFAERPEGSVSTLKIQRTQQEDSAVYLCASSYRGTEAFFGQGTRLTVV.

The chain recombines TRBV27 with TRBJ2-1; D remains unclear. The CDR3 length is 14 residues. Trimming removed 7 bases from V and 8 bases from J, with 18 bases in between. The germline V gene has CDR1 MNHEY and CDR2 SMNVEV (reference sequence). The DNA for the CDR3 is TGTGCCAGCAAGGTCCTGGAAAGTTGGCATGAGCAGTTCTTC. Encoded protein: CASKVLESWHEQFF.

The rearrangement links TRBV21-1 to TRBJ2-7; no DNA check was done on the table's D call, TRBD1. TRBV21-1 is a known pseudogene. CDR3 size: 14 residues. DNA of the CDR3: TGTGCCAGCAGCATCGGCAGGGGGCTAAACGAGCAGTACTTC. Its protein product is CASSIGRGLNEQYF.

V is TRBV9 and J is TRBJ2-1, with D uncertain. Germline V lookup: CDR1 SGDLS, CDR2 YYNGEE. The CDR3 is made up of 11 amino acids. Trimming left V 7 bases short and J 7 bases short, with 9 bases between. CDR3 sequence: CASQTDNEQFF. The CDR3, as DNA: TGTGCCAGCCAGACGGATAATGAGCAGTTCTTC.

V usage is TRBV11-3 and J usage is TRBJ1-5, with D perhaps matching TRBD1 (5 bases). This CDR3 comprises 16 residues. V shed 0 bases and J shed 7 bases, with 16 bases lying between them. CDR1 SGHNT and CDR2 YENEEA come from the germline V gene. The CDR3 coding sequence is TGTGCCAGCAGCTTAGAGGGACTTGACAGCGGCCAGCCCCAGCATTTT. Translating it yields CASSLEGLDSGQPQHF.

The CDR3 reads CASSRGARETQYF. In DNA form, the CDR3 reads TGTGCCAGTAGTAGGGGGGCGAGGGAGACCCAGTACTTC. This chain links TRBV19 with TRBJ2-5; D is possibly TRBD1 or TRBD2 (6 bases each). CDR1 LNHDA and CDR2 SQIVND come from the germline V gene (reference sequence). The CDR3 contains 13 residues. The germline V and J ends were trimmed by 4 bases and 5 bases, with 11 bases remaining between them.

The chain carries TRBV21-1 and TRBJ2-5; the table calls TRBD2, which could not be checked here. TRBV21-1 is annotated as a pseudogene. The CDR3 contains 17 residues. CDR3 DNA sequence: TGTGCCAGCAGCAAGGGCCCCCTTAGCGGGGCCCAAGAGACCCAGTACTTC. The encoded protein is CASSKGPLSGAQETQYF.

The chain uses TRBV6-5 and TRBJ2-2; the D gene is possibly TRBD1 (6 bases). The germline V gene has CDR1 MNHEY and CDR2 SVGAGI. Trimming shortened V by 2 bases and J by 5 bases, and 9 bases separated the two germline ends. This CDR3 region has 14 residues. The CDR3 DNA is TGTGCCAGCAGTTACGGCAGGGGTACCGGGGAGCTGTTTTTT. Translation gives CASSYGRGTGELFF.

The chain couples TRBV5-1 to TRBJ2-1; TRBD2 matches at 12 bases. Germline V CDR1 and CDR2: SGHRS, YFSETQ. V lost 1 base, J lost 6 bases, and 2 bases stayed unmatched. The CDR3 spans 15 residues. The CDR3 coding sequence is TGCGCCAGCAGCTTGATACTAGCGGGAGGCAATGAGCAGTTCTTC. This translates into CASSLILAGGNEQFF.